This T cell receptor (beta chain) was found in a study of shared clonotypes between healthy human individuals. This clone has only one observation. With V trimmed by 5 bases and J by 3 bases, 2 bases remained unmatched. CDR3 length: 15 residues. CDR1 is SGHDT, CDR2 YYEEEE, per germline. Every immunoSEQ plate was one replicate of a subset's evenly spread DNA. Per the authors' pipeline: In the immunoSEQ data, sequences were junction-only and lacked quality scores, so filtering differed. The repertoire was sequenced with immunoSEQ multiplex PCR; TCRdb's copy has only in-frame clones and lacks some. From that table come the V and J calls and clone size; the DNA was used to work out D and trimming. The data show about 480,000 clones, around 74% seen once.

This sequence originates from a woman between 40 and 55 years old in good health. Some clones in this sample may be carry-over from other donors' samples. The chain uses TRBV5-6 and TRBJ2-5; 15 bases map to TRBD2. Sequencing used PBMCs. The CDR3 DNA follows: TGTGCCAGCAGGGGACTAGCGGGAGGTGAAGAGACCCAGTACTTC. Its translation is CASRGLAGGEETQYF.